The subject of this entry is one T cell receptor beta chain. Which cohort a participant joined came from the clinical history participants gave. This record belongs to a study of blood T cell repertoires in COVID-19. The CDR3 runs to 15 residues. Between the trimmed V and J ends, which lost 2 bases and 6 bases, there was a span of 16 bases. Per germline, CDR1 SGHVS and CDR2 FNYEAQ. TCRdb keeps only in-frame clones here, not all; method: immunoSEQ multiplex PCR. This repertoire shows around 140,000 clones, 75% to 90% found once; its top ten account for about 11%. The chain uses TRBV7-6 and TRBJ1-1; D remains unclear. This TCR came from a man aged 55-75 years who had recovered from COVID-19. Source material: PBMCs or T cells enriched from blood (not recorded which). CDR3 loop: CASSLSGEVEAEAFF. Here the CDR3 DNA reads TGTGCCAGCAGCTTAAGCGGGGAGGTTGAGGCTGAAGCTTTCTTT.